This TCR beta chain is drawn from a study of T-cell memory formation after mild COVID-19. Study-level background: Clustering of TCRs was largely donor specific.

The CDR3 runs 15 residues. Unmatched junction bases numbered 6, after V lost 9 bases and J lost 3 bases. CDR1 and CDR2 from the germline V gene are SNHLY and FYNNEI. One entry per CDR3 protein results from TCRdb running MiXCR on the 5' RACE reads. Of about 350,000 distinct CDR3 sequences in the sample, around 28% were seen once. Study results and limitations: A second wave expanding day 15 to 37 was CD4+-biased; contracting clones were balanced. Clones that contracted clustered mainly in CM and EM if CD4+ and in EMRA if CD8+.

A remark on this clonotype: Antigen: not known.

The chain uses TRBV2 and TRBJ1-4; 11 positions agree with TRBD1. This sequence originates from an adult woman who had mild COVID-19 (a few samples of this study predate the infection). Cell type and time point are not known. Sequencing was done on a sample of PBMCs or a T cell subset sorted from them (not recorded which). In nucleotides, the CDR3 is TGTGCCAGTTCGGACAGGGGGCTGGCTAATGAAAAACTGTTTTTT. Encoded protein: CASSDRGLANEKLFF. The variable domain in full, completed from reference TRBV2 and TRBJ1-4, reads EPEVTQTPSHQVTQMGQEVILRCVPISNHLYFYWYRQILGQKVEFLVSFYNNEISEKSEIFDDQFSVERPDGSNFTLKIRSTKLEDSAMYFCASSDRGLANEKLFFGSGTQLSVL.